These T cell receptor beta chains were read from a single sample in a study of glioma-infiltrating T cells after dendritic cell vaccination. The assay was immunoSEQ multiplex PCR, and TCRdb's table has in-frame clones only and misses some. The sample yields around 78,000 clones, 85% seen once. The starting material was blood, obtained after dendritic cell vaccination. These TCRs come from a human donor with glioblastoma. Each CDR3 is given with its conserved first and last residue. A D gene is named only where the DNA matches it firmly. Clone size, where shown, is once, few, many, or a class for clones that have expanded.

V: TRBV9
D: TRBD1
size: NA
J: TRBJ1-1
CDR3: CASSTGAEAFF
DNA: TGTGCCAGCAGCACAGGGGCTGAAGCTTTCTTT

V: TRBV5-4
D: NA
size: NA
J: TRBJ2-7
CDR3: CASSLDRSSYEQYF
DNA: TGTGCCAGCAGCTTGGACAGGAGCAGCTACGAGCAGTACTTC

V: TRBV28
D: NA
size: NA
J: TRBJ2-7
CDR3: CASSLTATSYEQYF
DNA: TGTGCCAGCAGTTTGACAGCTACATCCTACGAGCAGTACTTC

V: TRBV7-9
D: NA
size: NA
J: TRBJ2-5
CDR3: CASSLEDGGFETQYF
DNA: TGTGCCAGCAGCTTAGAGGACGGAGGATTCGAGACCCAGTACTTC

V: TRBV5-6
D: TRBD1
size: NA
J: TRBJ1-3
CDR3: CASSLPGTGTGNTIYF
DNA: TGTGCCAGCAGCTTGCCCGGGACAGGTACTGGAAACACCATATATTTT

V: TRBV10-3
D: NA
size: NA
J: TRBJ2-5
CDR3: CAISEAEETQYF
DNA: TGTGCCATCAGTGAAGCGGAAGAGACCCAGTACTTC

V: TRBV5-1
D: NA
size: once
J: TRBJ1-4
CDR3: CASSFSRAATNEKLFF
DNA: TGCGCCAGCAGCTTCTCTAGAGCTGCAACTAATGAAAAACTGTTTTTT

V: TRBV7-2
D: TRBD2
size: NA
J: TRBJ2-5
CDR3: CASSSPSGTSGRAQYF
DNA: TGTGCCAGCAGCTCCCCGAGTGGGACTAGCGGGAGGGCCCAGTACTTC

V: TRBV30
D: TRBD2
size: NA
J: TRBJ2-6
CDR3: CAWRGNSGSNSGANVLTF
DNA: TGTGCCTGGAGGGGGAATAGCGGGTCAAACTCTGGGGCCAACGTCCTGACTTTC

V: TRBV19
D: NA
size: once
J: TRBJ2-1
CDR3: CASSISGPTSYNEQFF
DNA: TGTGCCAGTAGTATCAGCGGACCGACCTCCTACAATGAGCAGTTCTTC

V: TRBV27
D: TRBD1
size: NA
J: TRBJ2-7
CDR3: CASSLSGQGSSYEQYF
DNA: TGTGCCAGCAGTTTATCCGGACAGGGGAGCTCCTACGAGCAGTACTTC

V: TRBV7-8
D: NA
size: NA
J: TRBJ2-1
CDR3: CASSLETVYEQFF
DNA: TGTGCCAGCAGCTTAGAGACAGTTTATGAGCAGTTCTTC

V: TRBV5-6
D: NA
size: NA
J: TRBJ2-7
CDR3: CASTGQYEQYF
DNA: TGTGCCAGCACGGGACAATACGAGCAGTACTTC

V: TRBV4-3
D: TRBD1
size: NA
J: TRBJ2-7
CDR3: CASSQGDRPYEQYF
DNA: TGCGCCAGCAGCCAAGGGGACAGACCCTACGAGCAGTACTTC

V: TRBV19
D: NA
size: NA
J: TRBJ2-6
CDR3: CASNPYSRGTSGANVLTF
DNA: TGTGCCAGTAATCCTTACTCCAGGGGAACCTCTGGGGCCAACGTCCTGACTTTC

V: TRBV11-2
D: TRBD2
size: NA
J: TRBJ2-5
CDR3: CASSQRLAGGPETQYF
DNA: TGTGCCAGCAGCCAGCGGCTAGCGGGGGGGCCAGAGACCCAGTACTTC

V: TRBV9
D: NA
size: NA
J: TRBJ2-7
CDR3: CASSPSSKGPASSYEQYF
DNA: TGTGCCAGCAGCCCGTCTAGTAAAGGTCCAGCTAGCTCCTACGAGCAGTACTTC

V: TRBV7-3
D: NA
size: NA
J: TRBJ2-1
CDR3: CASSFGGKSNEQFF
DNA: TGTGCCAGCAGCTTCGGCGGGAAATCCAATGAGCAGTTCTTC

V: TRBV11-2
D: NA
size: few
J: TRBJ1-2
CDR3: CASSLNYGYTF
DNA: TGTGCCAGCAGCCTTAACTATGGCTACACCTTC

V: TRBV6-5
D: NA
size: NA
J: TRBJ1-2
CDR3: CASSSGIYGYTF
DNA: TGTGCCAGCAGTTCGGGTATCTATGGCTACACCTTC

V: TRBV19
D: NA
size: NA
J: TRBJ2-2
CDR3: CASSTRGARNTGELFF
DNA: TGTGCCAGTAGTACCCGGGGGGCCAGGAACACCGGGGAGCTGTTTTTT

V: TRBV7-2
D: NA
size: NA
J: TRBJ1-1
CDR3: CASSLTGGYTEAFF
DNA: TGTGCCAGCAGCTTAACGGGGGGCTACACTGAAGCTTTCTTT

V: TRBV25-1
D: TRBD2
size: NA
J: TRBJ2-3
CDR3: CASSEFWSSGRGTDTQYF
DNA: TGTGCCAGCAGTGAATTCTGGTCTAGCGGGAGGGGAACAGATACGCAGTATTTT

V: TRBV19
D: TRBD1
size: once
J: TRBJ2-7
CDR3: CASRGTGGPYEQYF
DNA: TGTGCCAGCCGGGGGACAGGGGGCCCCTACGAGCAGTACTTC

V: TRBV5-1
D: TRBD1
size: NA
J: TRBJ2-2
CDR3: CASSFGQGNTGELFF
DNA: TGCGCCAGCAGCTTCGGACAGGGGAACACCGGGGAGCTGTTTTTT

V: TRBV9
D: TRBD2
size: NA
J: TRBJ2-1
CDR3: CASQGLAGGVQFF
DNA: TGTGCCAGCCAGGGACTAGCGGGGGGCGTTCAGTTCTTC

V: TRBV27
D: TRBD2
size: NA
J: TRBJ2-1
CDR3: CASTTSGSTTVEQFF
DNA: TGTGCCAGCACAACTAGCGGGAGTACTACAGTTGAGCAGTTCTTC

V: TRBV28
D: NA
size: NA
J: TRBJ1-5
CDR3: CASYSNQPQHF
DNA: TGTGCCAGTTATAGCAATCAGCCCCAGCATTTT

V: TRBV27
D: NA
size: NA
J: TRBJ2-4
CDR3: CASSFPDKNIQYF
DNA: TGTGCCAGCAGTTTTCCAGACAAAAACATTCAGTACTTC

V: TRBV11-2
D: TRBD2
size: NA
J: TRBJ2-7
CDR3: CASSFSRLGTTSRHYEQYF
DNA: TGTGCCAGCAGCTTTAGTCGCCTCGGGACTACTTCCCGACACTACGAGCAGTACTTC

V: TRBV27
D: NA
size: NA
J: TRBJ2-2
CDR3: CASSAGSQRMITGELFF
DNA: TGTGCCAGCAGTGCCGGGTCCCAAAGGATGATCACCGGGGAGCTGTTTTTT

V: TRBV28
D: NA
size: NA
J: TRBJ1-1
CDR3: CASSLLVENTEAFF
DNA: TGTGCCAGCAGTTTATTAGTCGAGAACACTGAAGCTTTCTTT

V: TRBV6-5
D: TRBD2
size: NA
J: TRBJ2-3
CDR3: CASTQGTSGNTQYF
DNA: TGTGCCAGCACCCAGGGGACTAGCGGGAATACGCAGTATTTT

V: TRBV11-2
D: NA
size: NA
J: TRBJ1-3
CDR3: CASSSSAGSSGNTIYF
DNA: TGTGCCAGCAGCTCATCGGCAGGGTCCTCTGGAAACACCATATATTTT

V: TRBV7-9
D: NA
size: NA
J: TRBJ2-3
CDR3: CASSLEYTDTQYF
DNA: TGTGCCAGCAGCTTAGAATACACAGATACGCAGTATTTT

V: TRBV4-3
D: TRBD1
size: NA
J: TRBJ2-1
CDR3: CASSLVDRDRQFF
DNA: TGCGCCAGCAGCCTAGTTGACCGGGACAGGCAGTTCTTC

V: TRBV11-2
D: NA
size: NA
J: TRBJ1-1
CDR3: CASSSTRGRLTEAFF
DNA: TGTGCCAGCAGCTCCACCAGGGGCCGCTTAACTGAAGCTTTCTTT

V: TRBV7-9
D: NA
size: NA
J: TRBJ1-2
CDR3: CASSLPTGDGYTF
DNA: TGTGCCAGCAGCTTGCCGACAGGAGATGGCTACACCTTC

V: TRBV5-1
D: NA
size: NA
J: TRBJ2-3
CDR3: CASSKTDTQYF
DNA: TGCGCCAGCAGTAAAACAGATACGCAGTATTTT

V: TRBV7-9
D: NA
size: NA
J: TRBJ2-7
CDR3: CASSPDRSSYEQYF
DNA: TGTGCCAGCAGCCCCGACAGGAGCTCCTACGAGCAGTACTTC

V: TRBV19
D: TRBD1
size: once
J: TRBJ1-1
CDR3: CASSTGQSMNTEAFF
DNA: TGTGCCAGTAGTACGGGACAGAGCATGAACACTGAAGCTTTCTTT

V: TRBV7-9
D: TRBD1
size: NA
J: TRBJ1-4
CDR3: CASSLSQGANNEKLFF
DNA: TGTGCCAGCAGCTTATCCCAGGGGGCGAATAATGAAAAACTGTTTTTT

V: TRBV19
D: NA
size: NA
J: TRBJ2-1
CDR3: CASSMSVGLAREGYEQFF
DNA: TGTGCCAGTAGTATGAGTGTAGGGCTAGCGCGGGAAGGGTATGAGCAGTTCTTC

V: TRBV5-1
D: NA
size: NA
J: TRBJ2-3
CDR3: CASSLNFVTDTQYF
DNA: TGCGCCAGCAGCTTGAACTTCGTTACAGATACGCAGTATTTT

V: TRBV7-9
D: TRBD1
size: NA
J: TRBJ2-2
CDR3: CASSPAGRGLQGTGELFF
DNA: TGTGCCAGCAGCCCGGCGGGCAGGGGGCTTCAGGGCACCGGGGAGCTGTTTTTT

V: TRBV9
D: TRBD2
size: once
J: TRBJ2-3
CDR3: CASSGSGGAPDTQYF
DNA: TGTGCCAGCAGCGGTAGCGGGGGGGCCCCAGATACGCAGTATTTT

V: TRBV4-1
D: TRBD1
size: NA
J: TRBJ1-5
CDR3: CASSQVGQGAQHF
DNA: TGCGCCAGCAGCCAAGTCGGACAGGGGGCCCAGCATTTT

V: TRBV1
D: NA
size: NA
J: TRBJ2-7
CDR3: CTSSQDYGDRLHSGSYEQYF
DNA: TGCACCAGCAGCCAAGATTACGGGGACAGGCTCCATTCGGGCTCCTACGAGCAGTACTTC

V: TRBV6-5
D: NA
size: NA
J: TRBJ2-5
CDR3: CASSNRVSETQYF
DNA: TGTGCCAGCAGCAACAGGGTGTCCGAGACCCAGTACTTC